This is a list of T cell receptor beta chains from one sample in a study of OX40 agonist ivuxolimab in advanced cancers. Generated by immunoSEQ multiplex PCR, the TCRdb table keeps only in-frame clones and is missing some. The data contain fewer than 70,000 clones, roughly 90% of them singletons. Here the sequenced sample was CD4+ or CD8+ T cells sorted from blood, taken in a trial of the OX40 agonist ivuxolimab. The source of these receptors is an adult with an advanced solid tumor such as melanoma, head and neck, liver or kidney cancer. CDR3s include the opening cysteine and the closing phenylalanine or tryptophan. A D gene is named only where the DNA matches it firmly. Clone size is not always given. Where it is, it says once, few, many or a class for expanded clones.

j_call	d_call	clone_size	v_call	cdr3_aa	cdr3_nt
TRBJ2-7	.	.	TRBV5-1	CASSTNAGAPTEQYF	TGCGCCAGCAGCACGAACGCGGGGGCCCCTACCGAGCAGTACTTC
TRBJ2-1	.	.	TRBV6-1	CASKEDEQFF	TGTGCCAGCAAAGAGGATGAGCAGTTCTTC
TRBJ2-1	.	.	TRBV30	CASDGRISNSYNEQFF	TGTGCCTCCGACGGGCGGATATCTAACTCCTACAATGAGCAGTTCTTC
TRBJ2-5	.	.	TRBV5-1	CASSLSGGYETQYF	TGCGCCAGCAGCTTGTCGGGCGGGTACGAGACCCAGTACTTC
TRBJ2-5	.	.	TRBV6-6	CASSYPTGLGGRTQYF	TGTGCCAGCAGTTACCCGACAGGGTTGGGGGGGAGGACCCAGTACTTC
TRBJ1-2	TRBD1	.	TRBV29-1	CSVKTGYGYTF	TGCAGCGTGAAGACAGGGTATGGCTACACCTTC
TRBJ2-7	.	few	TRBV6-5	CASSYAGGPTYEQYF	TGTGCCAGCAGTTACGCCGGGGGTCCTACCTACGAGCAGTACTTC
TRBJ2-7	.	.	TRBV5-4	CASSLGDRPYEQYF	TGTGCCAGCAGCTTGGGGGACCGACCCTACGAGCAGTACTTC
TRBJ2-1	.	.	TRBV7-2	CASSPLASSYNEQFF	TGTGCCAGCAGCCCCCTAGCAAGCTCCTACAATGAGCAGTTCTTC
TRBJ2-3	.	.	TRBV19	CASSSEALTTDTQYF	TGTGCCAGTAGTTCGGAGGCCTTAACCACAGATACGCAGTATTTT
TRBJ1-2	TRBD1	.	TRBV7-2	CASSRGAGGLFGYTF	TGTGCCAGCAGCCGGGGGGCAGGGGGCCTTTTTGGCTACACCTTC
TRBJ2-7	TRBD1	.	TRBV6-5	CASTPTAGGYEQYF	TGTGCCAGCACCCCGACGGCAGGGGGCTACGAGCAGTACTTC
TRBJ2-3	TRBD2	.	TRBV7-9	CASSTSGGRTDTQYF	TGTGCCAGCAGCACTAGCGGGGGACGCACAGATACGCAGTATTTT
TRBJ2-3	.	.	TRBV4-2	CASSQELTPADTQYF	TGTGCCAGCAGCCAAGAATTGACTCCAGCAGATACGCAGTATTTT
TRBJ2-4	.	.	TRBV18	CASSPSLGAKNIQYF	TGTGCCAGCTCACCGTCTTTGGGGGCCAAAAACATTCAGTACTTC
TRBJ1-4	.	few	TRBV7-9	CASSTTGRSGEKLFF	TGTGCCAGCAGCACCACAGGGCGTAGTGGTGAAAAACTGTTTTTT
TRBJ1-2	TRBD1	.	TRBV30	CAWSGDRAPSYGYTF	TGTGCCTGGAGTGGAGACAGGGCTCCTAGCTATGGCTACACCTTC
TRBJ2-3	TRBD2	.	TRBV19	CASSIGTGTRIDTQYF	TGTGCCAGTAGTATAGGCACCGGGACTAGAATAGATACGCAGTATTTT
TRBJ2-2	TRBD1	few	TRBV29-1	CSVEIGGSVTGELFF	TGCAGCGTTGAAATAGGGGGCTCGGTCACCGGGGAGCTGTTTTTT
TRBJ2-3	.	.	TRBV2	CASSGARLYSTSTDTQYF	TGTGCCAGCAGTGGAGCCAGGTTGTATTCCACTAGCACAGATACGCAGTATTTT
TRBJ2-4	.	.	TRBV19	CASSIGRGAGKNIQYF	TGTGCCAGTAGTATAGGAAGGGGGGCAGGGAAAAACATTCAGTACTTC
TRBJ2-6	.	.	TRBV7-9	CASSPVSSGANVLTF	TGTGCCAGCAGCCCCGTGAGCTCTGGGGCCAACGTCCTGACTTTC
TRBJ2-6	TRBD2	.	TRBV2	CASSERRTSGGAGANVLTF	TGTGCCAGCAGCGAGCGTCGAACTAGCGGGGGCGCTGGGGCCAACGTCCTGACTTTC
TRBJ2-7	TRBD1	.	TRBV6-1	CASTTGASYEQYF	TGTGCCAGCACTACAGGGGCCTCCTACGAGCAGTACTTC
TRBJ2-1	TRBD2	.	TRBV5-5	CASSLEAGGTNEQFF	TGTGCCAGCAGCTTGGAAGCGGGGGGGACCAATGAGCAGTTCTTC
TRBJ1-3	.	.	TRBV28	CASSLWGNTIYF	TGTGCCAGCAGTTTGTGGGGAAACACCATATATTTT
TRBJ1-4	.	once	TRBV4-2	CASSQENRAGEKLFF	TGTGCCAGCAGCCAGGAAAACAGGGCAGGCGAAAAACTGTTTTTT
TRBJ2-1	.	.	TRBV4-1	CASSQDRGEQFF	TGCGCCAGCAGCCAAGATCGGGGTGAGCAGTTCTTC
TRBJ1-2	TRBD1	.	TRBV11-2	CASSTGQGRLYGYTF	TGTGCCAGCAGCACCGGACAGGGCCGCCTCTATGGCTACACCTTC
TRBJ1-1	.	.	TRBV4-1	CASSQDKRTVGLGTEAFF	TGCGCCAGCAGCCAAGATAAGAGGACAGTCGGGCTGGGAACTGAAGCTTTCTTT
TRBJ1-1	.	.	TRBV5-1	CASSLGGKDTEAFF	TGCGCCAGCAGCTTGGGGGGGAAGGACACTGAAGCTTTCTTT
TRBJ1-2	.	.	TRBV5-6	CASSYPGENYYGYTF	TGTGCCAGCAGCTATCCAGGGGAGAACTACTATGGCTACACCTTC